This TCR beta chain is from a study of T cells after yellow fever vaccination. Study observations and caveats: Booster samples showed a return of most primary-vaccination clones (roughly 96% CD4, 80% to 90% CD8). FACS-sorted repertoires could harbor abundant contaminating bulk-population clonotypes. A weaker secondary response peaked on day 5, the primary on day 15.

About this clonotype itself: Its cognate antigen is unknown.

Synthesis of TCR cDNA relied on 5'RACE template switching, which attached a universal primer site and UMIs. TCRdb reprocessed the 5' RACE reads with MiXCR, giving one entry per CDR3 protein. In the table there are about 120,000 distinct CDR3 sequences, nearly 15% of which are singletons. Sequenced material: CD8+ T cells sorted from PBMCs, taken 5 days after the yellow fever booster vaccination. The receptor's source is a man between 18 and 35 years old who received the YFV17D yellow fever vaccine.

CDR3 loop: CATSRGQVGKETQYF. CDR3 in DNA: TGTGCCACCAGCAGAGGCCAGGTGGGAAAGGAGACCCAGTACTTC. V gene TRBV15 combines with J gene TRBJ2-5, with D unresolved. The CDR3 is 15 residues long. Germline loops: CDR1 LNHNV, CDR2 YYDKDF (reference sequence). Trimming stripped 1 base from V and 5 bases from J, with 14 bases between.